This T cell receptor beta chain was profiled in a study of cytomegalovirus exposure and HLA in healthy donors. Study observations and caveats: Cytomegalovirus association was assigned to about 150 TCR beta chains.

Concerning this clone: Its antigen remains unidentified.

It was with 60 Vbeta and 13 Jbeta primers that the PCR ran. Libraries were prepared by immunoSEQ multiplex PCR; TCRdb keeps only in-frame clonotypes and omits some of them. This sample has around 100,000 clones; 73% occur once, and the top ten carry about 3.7%. Sequencing was done on a sample of PBMCs. The receptor's source is a man aged 35-49 years in good health and CMV-seronegative.

The CDR3 DNA sequence: TGTGCCAGCAGCCTCAACAGAGACACTGAAGCTTTCTTT. Translation gives CASSLNRDTEAFF. The J gene is TRBJ1-1, the V gene TRBV7-2; D is unresolved. The V end lost 5 bases, the J end lost 3 bases, and 10 bases lay between the germline ends. The CDR3 spans 13 residues. Germline loops: CDR1 SGHTA, CDR2 FQGNSA.